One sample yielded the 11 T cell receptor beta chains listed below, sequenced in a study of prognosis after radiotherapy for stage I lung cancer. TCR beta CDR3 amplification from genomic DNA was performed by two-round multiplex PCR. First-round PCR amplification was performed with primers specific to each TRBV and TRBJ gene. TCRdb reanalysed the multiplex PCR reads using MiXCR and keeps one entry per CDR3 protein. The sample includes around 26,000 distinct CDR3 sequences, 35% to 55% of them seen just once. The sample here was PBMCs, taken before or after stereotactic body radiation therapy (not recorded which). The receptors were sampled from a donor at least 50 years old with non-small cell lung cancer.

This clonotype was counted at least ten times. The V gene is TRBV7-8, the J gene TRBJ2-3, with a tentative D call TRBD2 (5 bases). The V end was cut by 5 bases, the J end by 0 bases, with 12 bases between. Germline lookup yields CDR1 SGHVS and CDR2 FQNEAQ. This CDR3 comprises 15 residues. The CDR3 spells CASSADWASTDTQYF. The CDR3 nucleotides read TGTGCCAGCAGCGCGGACTGGGCTAGCACAGATACGCAGTATTTT.

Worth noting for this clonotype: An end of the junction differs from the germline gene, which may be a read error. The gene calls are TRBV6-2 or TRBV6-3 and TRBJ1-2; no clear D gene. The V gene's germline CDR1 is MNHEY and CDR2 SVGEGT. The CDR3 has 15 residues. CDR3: CASSHITLGNSGYTF. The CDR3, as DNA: TGTGCCAGCAGCCACATTACACTCGGCAACTCTGGCTACACCTTC.

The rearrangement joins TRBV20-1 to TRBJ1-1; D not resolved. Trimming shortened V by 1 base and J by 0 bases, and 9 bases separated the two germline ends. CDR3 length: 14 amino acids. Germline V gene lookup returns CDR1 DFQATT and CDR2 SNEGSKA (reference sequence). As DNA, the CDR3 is TGCAGTGCTAGAGTCTGGGGAATGAACACTGAAGCTTTCTTT. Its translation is CSARVWGMNTEAFF.

CDR3 protein: CASSLDGEGTIYF. CDR3 nucleotide sequence: TGCGCCAGCAGCCTTGACGGTGAAGGCACCATATATTTT. The gene calls are TRBV5-1 and TRBJ1-3, with D unclear. The CDR3 spans 13 residues. Per the germline V gene, CDR1 is SGHRS and CDR2 is YFSETQ. V lost 4 bases to trimming and J lost 9 bases, with 14 bases between them.

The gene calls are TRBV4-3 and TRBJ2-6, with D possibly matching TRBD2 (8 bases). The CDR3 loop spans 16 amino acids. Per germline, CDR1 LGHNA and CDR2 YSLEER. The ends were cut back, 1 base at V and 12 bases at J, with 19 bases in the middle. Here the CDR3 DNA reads TGCGCCAGCAGCCAAGCGGGGGGGGCTGGGGACAGCGTCCTGACTTTC. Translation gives CASSQAGGAGDSVLTF.

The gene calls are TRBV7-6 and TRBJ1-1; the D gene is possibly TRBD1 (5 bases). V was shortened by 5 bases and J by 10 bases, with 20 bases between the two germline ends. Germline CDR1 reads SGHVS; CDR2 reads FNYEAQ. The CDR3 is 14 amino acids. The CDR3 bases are TGTGCCAGCAGCCAAACAGCCCAGGGTTCCGTAGCTTTCTTT. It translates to CASSQTAQGSVAFF.

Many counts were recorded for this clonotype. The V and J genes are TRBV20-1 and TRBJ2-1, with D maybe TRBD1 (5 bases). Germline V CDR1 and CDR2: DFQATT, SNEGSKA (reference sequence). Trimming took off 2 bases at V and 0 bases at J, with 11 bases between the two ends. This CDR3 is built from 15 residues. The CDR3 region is CSARRRGSSYNEQFF. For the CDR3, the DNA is TGCAGTGCTAGACGTAGGGGAAGCTCCTACAATGAGCAGTTCTTC.

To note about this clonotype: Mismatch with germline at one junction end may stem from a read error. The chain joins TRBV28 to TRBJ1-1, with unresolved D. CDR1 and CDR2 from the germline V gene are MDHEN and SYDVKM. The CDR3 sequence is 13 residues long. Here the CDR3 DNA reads TGTGCTAGCAGTTTTGTTCGGGCAACTGAAGCTTTCTTT. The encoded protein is CASSFVRATEAFF.

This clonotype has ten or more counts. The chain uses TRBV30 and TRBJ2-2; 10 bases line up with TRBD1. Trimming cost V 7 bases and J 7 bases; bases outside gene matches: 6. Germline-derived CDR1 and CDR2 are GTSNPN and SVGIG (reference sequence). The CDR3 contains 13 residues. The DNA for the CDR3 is TGTGCCTTGACAGGGGGCGCGGACGGGGAGCTGTTTTTT. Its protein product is CALTGGADGELFF.

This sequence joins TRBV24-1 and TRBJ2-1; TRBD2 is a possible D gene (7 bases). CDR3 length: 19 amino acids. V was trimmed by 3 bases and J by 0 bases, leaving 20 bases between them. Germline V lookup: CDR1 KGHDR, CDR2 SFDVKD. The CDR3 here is CATSDPSTRGGSSYNEQFF. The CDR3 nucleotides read TGTGCCACCAGTGATCCTTCAACGAGGGGGGGTAGCTCCTACAATGAGCAGTTCTTC.

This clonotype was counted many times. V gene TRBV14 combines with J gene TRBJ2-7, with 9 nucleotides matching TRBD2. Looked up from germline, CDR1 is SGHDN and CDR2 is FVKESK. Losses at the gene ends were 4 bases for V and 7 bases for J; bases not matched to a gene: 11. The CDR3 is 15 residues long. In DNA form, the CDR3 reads TGTGCCAGCAGCCGAGATAGCGGGAGACTTCAGGAGCAGTACTTC. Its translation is CASSRDSGRLQEQYF.